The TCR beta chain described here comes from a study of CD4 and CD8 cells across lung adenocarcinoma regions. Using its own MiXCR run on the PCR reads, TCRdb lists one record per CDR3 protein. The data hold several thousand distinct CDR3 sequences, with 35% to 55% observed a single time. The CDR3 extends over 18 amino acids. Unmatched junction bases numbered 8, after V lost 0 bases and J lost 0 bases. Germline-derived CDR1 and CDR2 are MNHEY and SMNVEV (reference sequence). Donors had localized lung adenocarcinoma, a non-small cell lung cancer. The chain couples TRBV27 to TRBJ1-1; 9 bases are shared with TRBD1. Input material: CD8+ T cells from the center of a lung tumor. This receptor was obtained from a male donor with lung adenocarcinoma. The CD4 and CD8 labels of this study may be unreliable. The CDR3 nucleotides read TGTGCCAGCAGTTTATCTAGGACAGGGGCATTCATGAACACTGAAGCTTTCTTT. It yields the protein CASSLSRTGAFMNTEAFF.